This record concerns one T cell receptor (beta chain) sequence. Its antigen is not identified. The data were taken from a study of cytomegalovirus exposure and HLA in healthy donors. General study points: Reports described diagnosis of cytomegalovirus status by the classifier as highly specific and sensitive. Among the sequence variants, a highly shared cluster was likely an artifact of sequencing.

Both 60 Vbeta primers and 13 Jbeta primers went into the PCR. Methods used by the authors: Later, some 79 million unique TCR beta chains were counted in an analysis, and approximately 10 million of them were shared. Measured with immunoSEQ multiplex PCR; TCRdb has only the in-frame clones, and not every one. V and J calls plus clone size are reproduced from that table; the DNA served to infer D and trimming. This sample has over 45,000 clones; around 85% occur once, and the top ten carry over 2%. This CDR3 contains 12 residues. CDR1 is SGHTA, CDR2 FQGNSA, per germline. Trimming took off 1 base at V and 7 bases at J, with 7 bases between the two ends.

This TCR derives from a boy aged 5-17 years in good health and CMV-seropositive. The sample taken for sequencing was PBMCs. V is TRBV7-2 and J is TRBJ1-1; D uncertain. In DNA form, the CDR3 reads TGTGCCAGCAGCTTAGGGTTAGTTGAAGCTTTCTTT. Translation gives CASSLGLVEAFF.